The 3 T cell receptor beta chains in this list originate from one sample, sequenced in a study of beta chain features in type 1 diabetes. Sequenced material consisted of expressed TCRB transcripts (all of the isolated RNA was reverse transcribed). Profiling relied on immunoSEQ multiplex PCR, and the TCRdb table lists in-frame clones only, not all of them. Of about half a million clones listed, 30% are singletons. The sequenced sample consisted of naive CD4+ T cells from blood. These receptors were taken from a young man in good health.

The chain carries TRBV7-7 and TRBJ2-4, with D possibly being TRBD1 (6 bases). Germline V CDR1 and CDR2: SSHAT, FNYEAQ (reference sequence). This CDR3 has 16 residues. V lost 1 base and J lost 0, with 10 bases in between. The CDR3 DNA follows: TGTGCCAGCAGCTTAGTAGGGGGAGCAGCCAAAAACATTCAGTACTTC. Its translation: CASSLVGGAAKNIQYF.

The chain combines TRBV27 with TRBJ1-5, with TRBD1 identical over 7 bases. This CDR3 is 15 amino acids long. Trimming removed 6 bases from V and 0 bases from J; junction bases left unmatched: 5. CDR1 is MNHEY and CDR2 is SMNVEV in the germline V gene (reference sequence). The CDR3 sequence: CASRLGGFSNQPQHF. DNA for the CDR3: TGTGCCAGCAGGCTAGGGGGCTTTAGCAATCAGCCCCAGCATTTT.

In its sample, this clone was seen a few times. The chain couples TRBV25-1 to TRBJ2-5; 16 bases align to TRBD2. In germline, CDR1 is MGHDK, CDR2 SYGVNS. The CDR3 consists of 18 residues. J gave up 5 bases and V 0 bases, and 6 bases lay outside the gene matches. CDR3 nucleotide sequence: TGTGCCAGCAGTGAATACGGGACTAGCGGGAGGGCCTGGGAGACCCAGTACTTC. Translated, it gives CASSEYGTSGRAWETQYF.